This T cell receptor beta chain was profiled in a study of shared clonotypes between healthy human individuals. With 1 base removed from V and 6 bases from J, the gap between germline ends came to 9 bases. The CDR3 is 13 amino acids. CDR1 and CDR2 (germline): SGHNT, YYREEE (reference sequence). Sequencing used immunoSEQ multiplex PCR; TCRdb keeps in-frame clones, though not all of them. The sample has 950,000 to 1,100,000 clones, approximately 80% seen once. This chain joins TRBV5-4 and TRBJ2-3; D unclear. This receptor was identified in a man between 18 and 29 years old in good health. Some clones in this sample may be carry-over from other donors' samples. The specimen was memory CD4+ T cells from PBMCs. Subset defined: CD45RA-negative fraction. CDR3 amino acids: CASSLPEGDTQYF. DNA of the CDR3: TGTGCCAGCAGCTTGCCGGAAGGGGATACGCAGTATTTT.